The rows below give T cell receptor beta chains drawn from one sample of a study of esophageal squamous cell carcinoma under preoperative chemotherapy. Using its own MiXCR run on the PCR reads, TCRdb lists one record per CDR3 protein. The profile shows approximately 30,000 distinct CDR3 sequences, approximately 50% of them singletons. The biological material was taken from a patient given preoperative chemotherapy. Source of these receptors: a human donor with esophageal squamous cell carcinoma. The donor label of this sample is uncertain. Each CDR3 is given with its conserved first and last residue. D genes are given only for firm matches. Size is stated for part of the rows, as once, few or many counts, or as a class when the clone is expanded.

D gene: -
J gene: TRBJ2-3
clone size: -
V gene: TRBV7-8
CDR3 protein: CPGTGAGAQDTQYF
CDR3 DNA: TGCCCCGGCACGGGGGCGGGAGCCCAAGATACGCAGTATTTC

D gene: -
J gene: TRBJ2-4
clone size: -
V gene: TRBV7-3
CDR3 protein: CASSVIPGGGNKKIQYF
CDR3 DNA: TGTGCCAGCAGCGTGATACCCGGGGGAGGTAACAAAAAGATTCAGTACTTC

D gene: -
J gene: TRBJ1-1
clone size: -
V gene: TRBV18
CDR3 protein: CASSPYRPMNTEAFF
CDR3 DNA: TGTGCCAGCTCACCGTACAGACCAATGAACACTGAAGCTTTCTTT

D gene: -
J gene: TRBJ2-3
clone size: -
V gene: TRBV7-3
CDR3 protein: CASSLHGGRGSDTQYF
CDR3 DNA: TGTGCCAGCAGCTTACACGGGGGCAGGGGGTCAGATACGCAGTATTTT

D gene: TRBD1
J gene: TRBJ2-7
clone size: -
V gene: TRBV4-1
CDR3 protein: CASSQDRQGSYEQYF
CDR3 DNA: TGCGCCAGCAGCCAAGACCGACAGGGATCCTACGAGCAGTACTTC

D gene: -
J gene: TRBJ2-3
clone size: few
V gene: TRBV7-3
CDR3 protein: CASSATGASVKDTQYF
CDR3 DNA: TGTGCCAGCAGCGCCACGGGGGCGTCAGTTAAAGATACGCAGTATTTT

D gene: TRBD1
J gene: TRBJ2-7
clone size: -
V gene: TRBV6-5
CDR3 protein: CASSYEAGGLYEQYF
CDR3 DNA: TGTGCCAGCAGTTACGAGGCAGGGGGCCTCTACGAGCAGTACTTC

D gene: -
J gene: TRBJ2-7
clone size: few
V gene: TRBV27
CDR3 protein: CASSLTPALEQYF
CDR3 DNA: TGTGCCAGCAGTCTAACTCCGGCACTCGAGCAGTACTTC

D gene: -
J gene: TRBJ2-3
clone size: -
V gene: TRBV5-1
CDR3 protein: CASSGSFPTDTQYF
CDR3 DNA: TGCGCCAGCAGCGGTTCGTTCCCCACAGATACGCAGTATTTT

D gene: -
J gene: TRBJ2-4
clone size: -
V gene: TRBV7-2
CDR3 protein: CASSPGGNQETQYF
CDR3 DNA: TGTGCCAGCAGCCCGGGCGGGAACCAGGAGACTCAGTACTTC

D gene: TRBD2
J gene: TRBJ2-4
clone size: -
V gene: TRBV7-6
CDR3 protein: CASGLAPGGKDTQYF
CDR3 DNA: TGTGCCAGCGGCTTGGCCCCGGGAGGCAAAGATACTCAGTACTTC

D gene: -
J gene: TRBJ2-3
clone size: -
V gene: TRBV7-8
CDR3 protein: CASSLRRRDQETQYF
CDR3 DNA: TGTGCCAGCAGCTTACGGCGGCGGGACCAAGAGACGCAGTATTTT

D gene: TRBD2
J gene: TRBJ2-1
clone size: -
V gene: TRBV18
CDR3 protein: CASSLSTTSGGNEQFF
CDR3 DNA: TGTGCCAGCTCACTCTCAACGACTAGCGGGGGGAATGAGCAGTTCTTC

D gene: -
J gene: TRBJ2-1
clone size: -
V gene: TRBV7-6
CDR3 protein: CASSTQGRNEQFF
CDR3 DNA: TGTGCCAGCAGCACCCAGGGGCGAAATGAGCAGTTCTTC

D gene: -
J gene: TRBJ2-5
clone size: many
V gene: TRBV7-2
CDR3 protein: CASSLRSGVETQYF
CDR3 DNA: TGTGCCAGCAGCTTAAGGTCGGGAGTAGAGACCCAGTACTTC

D gene: -
J gene: TRBJ2-3
clone size: -
V gene: TRBV7-2
CDR3 protein: CAGSRGGGQDTQYF
CDR3 DNA: TGTGCGGGGTCCCGGGGCGGAGGTCAAGATACGCAGTATTTT

D gene: -
J gene: TRBJ2-1
clone size: -
V gene: TRBV11-2
CDR3 protein: CASSFGISGNNEQFF
CDR3 DNA: TGTGCCAGCAGCTTCGGGATTTCGGGCAACAATGAGCAGTTCTTC

D gene: TRBD2
J gene: TRBJ2-7
clone size: -
V gene: TRBV19
CDR3 protein: CASRTTTSGGYEQYF
CDR3 DNA: TGTGCCAGTAGAACTACCACTAGCGGGGGTTACGAGCAGTACTTC

D gene: TRBD2
J gene: TRBJ2-7
clone size: -
V gene: TRBV4-1
CDR3 protein: CASSQIGTSGSYEQYF
CDR3 DNA: TGCGCCAGCAGCCAAATTGGGACTAGCGGTTCCTACGAGCAGTACTTC

D gene: -
J gene: TRBJ2-5
clone size: -
V gene: TRBV7-8
CDR3 protein: CASSGFGEQYF
CDR3 DNA: TGTGCCAGCAGTGGGTTCGGAGAGCAGTACTTC

D gene: TRBD1
J gene: TRBJ2-5
clone size: -
V gene: TRBV7-2
CDR3 protein: CASSPQGGSGPDTQYF
CDR3 DNA: TGTGCCAGCAGCCCACAGGGGGGCAGTGGCCCAGATACCCAGTACTTC

D gene: -
J gene: TRBJ2-5
clone size: -
V gene: TRBV7-9
CDR3 protein: CASSPGGGDQKTQYF
CDR3 DNA: TGTGCCAGCAGCCCTGGAGGGGGTGACCAAAAGACCCAGTACTTC

D gene: TRBD2
J gene: TRBJ2-7
clone size: -
V gene: TRBV6-1
CDR3 protein: CAVSGRATYEQYF
CDR3 DNA: TGTGCCGTAAGCGGGAGGGCCACCTACGAGCAGTACTTC

D gene: -
J gene: TRBJ2-3
clone size: -
V gene: TRBV7-4
CDR3 protein: CAMSLQTVNTDEQYF
CDR3 DNA: TGTGCCATGAGCCTCCAGACTGTGAACACAGATGAGCAGTATTTT

D gene: TRBD2
J gene: TRBJ2-4
clone size: -
V gene: TRBV12-3/TRBV12-4
CDR3 protein: CAGSGGGRRDIQYF
CDR3 DNA: TGTGCGGGCAGCGGGGGCGGTCGGAGGGACATTCAGTACTTC

D gene: -
J gene: TRBJ2-7
clone size: -
V gene: TRBV7-8
CDR3 protein: CASSLVSYSYEQYF
CDR3 DNA: TGTGCCAGCAGCTTAGTGAGCTACTCCTACGAGCAGTACTTC

D gene: -
J gene: TRBJ1-1
clone size: many
V gene: TRBV6-9
CDR3 protein: CATPFRGRTEAFF
CDR3 DNA: TGTGCCACCCCCTTCCGGGGGCGGACTGAAGCTTTCTTT

D gene: TRBD2
J gene: TRBJ2-2
clone size: many
V gene: TRBV28
CDR3 protein: CASSDPTSGSGGELFF
CDR3 DNA: TGTGCCAGCTCCGACCCCACTAGCGGGTCGGGCGGGGAGCTGTTTTTT

D gene: -
J gene: TRBJ2-7
clone size: -
V gene: TRBV28
CDR3 protein: CASSRGTYEQYF
CDR3 DNA: TGTGCCAGCAGTCGGGGTACCTACGAGCAGTACTTC

D gene: -
J gene: TRBJ2-3
clone size: -
V gene: TRBV7-6
CDR3 protein: CASSSGVCAKDTQYF
CDR3 DNA: TGTGCCAGCAGCTCGGGGGTGTGCGCCAAAGACACGCAGTATTTC

D gene: TRBD1
J gene: TRBJ2-2
clone size: -
V gene: TRBV12-3/TRBV12-4
CDR3 protein: CASSFPAEGTGALFF
CDR3 DNA: TGTGCCAGCAGTTTCCCGGCTGAGGGCACAGGGGCGCTGTTTTTT

D gene: -
J gene: TRBJ2-6
clone size: few
V gene: TRBV4-2
CDR3 protein: CASSQGGANVLTF
CDR3 DNA: TGTGCCAGCAGCCAAGGTGGGGCCAACGTCCTGACTTTC

D gene: -
J gene: TRBJ2-1
clone size: many
V gene: TRBV11-3
CDR3 protein: CASSSLGGRGEQFF
CDR3 DNA: TGTGCCAGCAGCTCTTTGGGGGGACGGGGGGAGCAGTTCTTC

D gene: -
J gene: TRBJ1-5
clone size: -
V gene: TRBV12-3/TRBV12-4
CDR3 protein: CASSPALNQPQHF
CDR3 DNA: TGTGCCAGCAGCCCCGCCTTAAATCAGCCCCAGCATTTT

D gene: TRBD2
J gene: TRBJ2-3
clone size: few
V gene: TRBV24-1
CDR3 protein: CATSDEWRERRGWADTQYF
CDR3 DNA: TGTGCCACCAGTGATGAGTGGCGGGAGAGGCGAGGATGGGCAGATACGCAGTATTTT

D gene: TRBD1
J gene: TRBJ2-3
clone size: many
V gene: TRBV7-6
CDR3 protein: CASSSGGTGITDTQYF
CDR3 DNA: TGTGCCAGCAGCTCTGGAGGGACAGGGATCACAGATACGCAGTATTTT